The 29 T cell receptor beta chains reported below all come from one sample, sequenced in a study of vaccination and CD4 T cells after COVID-19. The treatment was: approximately 9-day PBMC culture with coronavirus spike peptide pools or control peptides (ViraFEST assay). Once obtained from cultured CD4+ T cells, the DNA was sequenced using the Oncomine TCR Beta short-read assay. From the PCR reads, TCRdb called clonotypes with MiXCR, one entry per CDR3 protein. The sample gives about 13,000 distinct CDR3 sequences, roughly 26% of which show up once; 29% is in the top ten. These receptors lack a known antigen. Sequenced here: CD4+ T cells from blood, cultured in vitro, sampled before SARS-CoV-2 vaccination. These receptors were collected from a human donor who received a COVID-19 vaccine.

This clonotype has just a few counts. The chain combines TRBV20-1 with TRBJ2-7; TRBD1 agrees at 11 bases. Trimming cost V 4 bases and J 3 bases; bases outside gene matches: 11. This CDR3 has 16 residues. CDR1 is DFQATT and CDR2 is SNEGSKA in the germline V gene (reference sequence). The DNA of the CDR3 is TGCAGTGCTACAAGCCCCCCGGGACAGGGGGACTACGAGCAGTACTTC. Translation gives CSATSPPGQGDYEQYF.

The chain links TRBV7-4 to TRBJ2-7, with TRBD2 matching over 11 bases. With V trimmed by 10 bases and J by 6 bases, 11 bases remained unmatched. From germline, CDR1 is SGHVT and CDR2 SQSDAQ. The CDR3 spans 14 residues. Written as DNA, the CDR3 is TGTGCCATCAGTGCTGGGCTAGCGGGAGGCGAGCAGTACTTC. This codes for CAISAGLAGGEQYF.

This chain uses TRBV5-4 with TRBJ1-2; perhaps TRBD1 as D (5 bases). Germline V CDR1 and CDR2: SGHNT, YYREEE (reference sequence). The CDR3 has 15 residues. Trimming shortened V by 4 bases and J by 5 bases, and 18 bases separated the two germline ends. CDR3 bases: TGTGCCAGCAGCCCCCGGGACTCCACATGGTATGGCTACACCTTC. The encoded protein is CASSPRDSTWYGYTF.

This clonotype occurred once. The chain recombines TRBV11-3 with TRBJ2-7, with 9 bases matching TRBD1. From germline, CDR1 is SGHNT and CDR2 YENEEA. Trimming cost V 5 bases and J 3 bases; bases outside gene matches: 14. The CDR3 is made up of 17 amino acids. CDR3 coding DNA: TGTGCCAGCAGCCGGATTCTCACCGGGACAGGGAACTACGAGCAGTACTTC. This codes for CASSRILTGTGNYEQYF.

This clonotype was seen only a few times. This chain joins TRBV5-1 and TRBJ2-5; a possible D gene is TRBD1 (5 bases). Trimming shortened V by 0 bases and J by 3 bases, and 9 bases separated the two germline ends. Germline V CDR1 and CDR2: SGHRS, YFSETQ. This CDR3 is built from 14 residues. The DNA for the CDR3 is TGCGCCAGCAGCTTGGCAGGGATGGAAGAGACCCAGTACTTC. It yields the protein CASSLAGMEETQYF.

This chain uses TRBV19 with TRBJ1-1; perhaps TRBD1 as D (5 bases). Trimming stripped 5 bases from V and 6 bases from J, with 16 bases between. CDR3 size: 14 residues. CDR1 is LNHDA and CDR2 is SQIVND in the germline V gene (reference sequence). The chain's CDR3 is CASSPPLRGSEAFF. CDR3 bases: TGTGCCAGTAGTCCCCCCTTAAGGGGATCTGAAGCTTTCTTT.

This chain uses TRBV12-3 or TRBV12-4 with TRBJ1-5; TRBD1 might be the D (5 bases). CDR3 length: 11 amino acids. Trimming cost V 3 bases and J 11 bases, with 8 bases left between them. CDR3 in amino acids: CASSLGGTQHF. CDR3 nucleotide sequence: TGTGCCAGCAGTTTGGGGGGGACCCAGCATTTT.

In this sample, this clonotype turned up a few times. V gene TRBV15 combines with J gene TRBJ1-5; possible D gene TRBD1, 5 bases. Germline CDR1 and CDR2: LNHNV and YYDKDF (reference sequence). Trimming cost V 0 bases and J 5 bases, with 17 bases left between them. CDR3 size: 17 residues. The CDR3: CATSREFMGEAYQPQHF. The CDR3 DNA follows: TGTGCCACCAGCAGAGAGTTTATGGGGGAAGCTTATCAGCCCCAGCATTTT.

This rearrangement joins TRBV6-2 or TRBV6-3 to TRBJ2-7, with TRBD2 matching 14 bases. With V trimmed by 6 bases and J by 6 bases, 7 bases remained unmatched. CDR1 is MNHEY, CDR2 SVGEGT, per germline. The CDR3 covers 15 residues. This CDR3 is CASRKSGTSGGEQYF. In nucleotides, the CDR3 is TGTGCCAGCAGGAAATCCGGGACTAGCGGGGGCGAGCAGTACTTC.

This clonotype was seen a handful of times. The rearrangement joins TRBV4-2 to TRBJ1-3; 8 bases match TRBD1. CDR1 LGHNA and CDR2 YNFKEQ come from the germline V gene. This CDR3 contains 19 residues. The J segment lost 2 bases and the V segment lost 4 bases, leaving 16 bases of the junction unmatched. CDR3 in amino acids: CASSRQDGQGGWAGNTIYF. CDR3 bases: TGTGCCAGCAGCCGCCAAGATGGACAGGGCGGTTGGGCTGGAAACACCATATATTTT.

This clonotype was observed a handful of times. The rearrangement uses TRBV30 and TRBJ1-2, with D uncertain. V lost 0 bases to trimming and J lost 4 bases, with 18 bases between them. This CDR3 has 16 residues. Germline V gene sequence: CDR1 GTSNPN, CDR2 SVGIG (reference sequence). CDR3 in amino acids: CAWSVRVVGRLYGYTF. CDR3 DNA sequence: TGTGCCTGGAGTGTACGCGTCGTCGGCAGACTCTATGGCTACACCTTC.

In its sample, this clonotype was seen a few times. The chain combines TRBV7-3 with TRBJ2-3; D possibly corresponds to TRBD2 (6 bases). Trimming stripped 2 bases from V and 5 bases from J, with 14 bases between. The CDR3 has 15 residues. Germline loops: CDR1 SGHTA, CDR2 FQGTGA. The CDR3 DNA is TGTGCCAGCAGCTTATTTTCACGGCGGGGAGATACGCAGTATTTT. Its protein product is CASSLFSRRGDTQYF.

This clonotype appeared a few times. This chain connects TRBV6-1 to TRBJ1-5; D unclear. Trimming took off 6 bases at V and 0 bases at J, with 12 bases between the two ends. This CDR3 region has 15 residues. Looked up from germline, CDR1 is MNHNS and CDR2 is SASEGT. The CDR3 nucleotides are TGTGCCAGCAGCCCGAGTCGGGGTAGCAATCAGCCCCAGCATTTT. It specifies CASSPSRGSNQPQHF.

This clonotype has only a few counts. V usage is TRBV12-3 or TRBV12-4 and J usage is TRBJ1-2; the match to TRBD1 covers 8 bases. V dropped 0 bases and J dropped 4; count of bases not matched to a gene: 7. The CDR3 runs to 16 residues. DNA for the CDR3: TGTGCCAGCAGTTTAGCGGTTGGGGACAGGAGCTATGGCTACACCTTC. Translated: CASSLAVGDRSYGYTF.

The chain is built from TRBV6-1 and TRBJ2-3, with D possibly being TRBD2 (5 bases). The CDR3 has 16 residues. V lost 2 bases to trimming and J lost 6 bases, with 18 bases between them. Germline lookup yields CDR1 MNHNS and CDR2 SASEGT. The CDR3 DNA reads TGTGCCAGCAGTGAATATACTAGGGCCCTCCACGATACGCAGTATTTT. Its translation is CASSEYTRALHDTQYF.

The rearrangement uses TRBV6-1 and TRBJ2-2; no clear D. Looked up from germline, CDR1 is MNHNS and CDR2 is SASEGT. This CDR3 comprises 14 residues. Trimming left V 6 bases short and J 3 bases short, with 11 bases between. The CDR3 protein is CASSPRRYTGELFF. In DNA, the CDR3 is TGTGCCAGCAGCCCCAGACGGTACACCGGGGAGCTGTTTTTT.

The rearrangement joins TRBV7-9 to TRBJ2-7, with D perhaps given as TRBD1 or TRBD2 (6 bases each). Germline CDR1 and CDR2: SEHNR and FQNEAQ (reference sequence). This CDR3 is built from 15 residues. The ends were cut back, 6 bases at V and 0 bases at J, with 15 bases in the middle. CDR3 protein: CASRKEGVASYEQYF. CDR3 bases: TGTGCCAGCAGGAAGGAGGGGGTGGCCTCCTACGAGCAGTACTTC. Together with reference TRBV7-9 and TRBJ2-7, the CDR3 gives the full variable domain: DTGVSQNPRHKITKRGQNVTFRCDPISEHNRLYWYRQTLGQGPEFLTYFQNEAQLEKSRLLSDRFSAERPKGSFSTLEIQRTEQGDSAMYLCASRKEGVASYEQYFGPGTRLTVT.

V usage is TRBV30 and J usage is TRBJ2-2; weak D call: TRBD1 (6 bases). The germline gives CDR1 GTSNPN, CDR2 SVGIG (reference sequence). The CDR3 consists of 19 residues. Between the trimmed V and J ends, which lost 2 bases and 2 bases, there was a span of 24 bases. CDR3: CAWSPKQGIDLVNTGELFF. As DNA, the CDR3 is TGTGCCTGGAGTCCTAAACAGGGTATCGATCTCGTTAACACCGGGGAGCTGTTTTTT.

In its sample, this clonotype was seen a few times. The chain links TRBV6-1 to TRBJ2-7; 7 bases are a match to TRBD1. This CDR3 contains 14 residues. The V segment lost 5 bases and the J segment 5 bases; nucleotides outside the gene matches: 9. Germline V lookup: CDR1 MNHNS, CDR2 SASEGT. As DNA, the CDR3 is TGTGCCAGCAGTCGTGTACGAGGGGGCCACGAGCAGTACTTC. Amino acids: CASSRVRGGHEQYF.

This clonotype was seen a few times. This chain joins TRBV7-2 and TRBJ1-4, with D tentatively TRBD1 (6 bases). The V and J ends lost 4 bases and 5 bases respectively, with 8 bases between them. CDR3 length equals 13 residues. Germline CDR1 is SGHTA and CDR2 is FQGNSA. CDR3 nucleotides: TGTGCCAGCAGCTCGGACAGAAATGAAAAACTGTTTTTT. It yields the protein CASSSDRNEKLFF.

The chain combines TRBV28 with TRBJ2-5; 10 positions match TRBD2. The CDR3 has 14 residues. CDR1 is MDHEN, CDR2 SYDVKM, per germline. With 8 bases clipped from V and 5 bases from J, the junction kept 8 bases outside the gene matches. In DNA, the CDR3 is TGTGCCAGCGATCCTAGCGGGGGTCGGGAGACCCAGTACTTC. Protein product: CASDPSGGRETQYF.

The CDR3 spells CATSRAGGIPETQYF. In DNA, the CDR3 is TGTGCCACCAGCAGAGCGGGGGGGATTCCAGAGACCCAGTACTTC. V gene TRBV15 combines with J gene TRBJ2-5, with TRBD2 matching over 8 bases. The germline CDR1 and CDR2 sequences are LNHNV and YYDKDF (reference sequence). The CDR3 spans 15 residues. Trimming at V came to 1 base and at J to 4 bases, leaving 5 bases not matched to a gene.

This clonotype has a handful of counts. The chain joins TRBV27 to TRBJ2-7, with D unresolved. Trimming cost V 8 bases and J 9 bases, with 11 bases left between them. This CDR3 is 10 amino acids long. Germline lookup yields CDR1 MNHEY and CDR2 SMNVEV (reference sequence). CDR3 coding DNA: TGTGCCAGCCACCTTTTTGTGCAGTACTTC. It specifies CASHLFVQYF.

The CDR3 sequence: CSPYGQPQHF. CDR3 DNA sequence: TGCAGTCCGTACGGTCAGCCCCAGCATTTT. The chain links TRBV20-1 to TRBJ1-5; D is undetermined. The V gene's germline CDR1 is DFQATT and CDR2 SNEGSKA (reference sequence). The V end lost 8 bases, the J end lost 6 bases, and 8 bases lay between the germline ends. The CDR3 is 10 residues long.

The chain joins TRBV12-3 or TRBV12-4 to TRBJ2-5; 7 bases agree with TRBD2. The trim removed 5 bases at V and 5 bases at J, leaving 8 bases unmatched. This CDR3 region has 14 residues. In nucleotides, the CDR3 is TGTGCCAGCAGTGTCTCCATGGGGGGGGAGACCCAGTACTTC. Protein: CASSVSMGGETQYF.

This clonotype was recorded a few times. The chain links TRBV11-1 to TRBJ2-7; TRBD1 agrees at 10 bases. The ends lost 5 bases at V and 4 bases at J; junction bases unmatched: 8. Germline lookup yields CDR1 SGHAT and CDR2 FQDESV (reference sequence). There are 15 residues in the CDR3. DNA of the CDR3: TGTGCCAGCAGCATGACAGGGGGCGCTTGGTACGAGCAGTACTTC. Encoded protein: CASSMTGGAWYEQYF.

The chain carries TRBV6-4 and TRBJ2-1, with D hard to call. The V and J ends lost 0 bases and 2 bases respectively, with 11 bases between them. This CDR3 region has 16 residues. CDR1 is MRHNA and CDR2 is SNTAGT in the germline V gene. The CDR3 DNA reads TGTGCCAGCAGTGACTCCCCCCTAGTTGCCTACAATGAGCAGTTCTTC. This codes for CASSDSPLVAYNEQFF.

Only a few counts were recorded for this clonotype. The chain employs TRBV6-1 and TRBJ2-7, with no clear D. Trimming removed 6 bases from V and 9 bases from J, with 12 bases in between. Germline assignment: CDR1 MNHNS and CDR2 SASEGT. The CDR3 has 11 amino acids. In DNA, the CDR3 is TGTGCCAGCAGACCCCCTAGAGGGCAGTACTTC. It specifies CASRPPRGQYF.

This sequence joins TRBV7-7 and TRBJ2-5; 8 nucleotides line up with TRBD1. Trimming at V came to 0 bases and at J to 1 base, leaving 1 base not matched to a gene. Per germline, CDR1 SSHAT and CDR2 FNYEAQ (reference sequence). CDR3 size: 15 residues. CDR3 DNA: TGTGCCAGCAGCTTAGCGGGACAGGTCCAAGAGACCCAGTACTTC. Translating it yields CASSLAGQVQETQYF.